Listed below are T cell receptor beta chains from one sample, sequenced in a study of blood T cell repertoires in COVID-19. The data were produced by immunoSEQ multiplex PCR, yet TCRdb's version contains in-frame clones alone and is incomplete. The table includes some 350,000 clones, more than 80% detected once. Input material: peripheral blood. The receptors stem from a woman in her twenties or thirties with COVID-19, enrolled during active disease. CDR3s include the opening cysteine and the closing phenylalanine or tryptophan. Fields, in order: V gene, D gene, J gene, clone size, CDR3 DNA, CDR3 protein. D genes are given only for firm matches. Not every row has a clone size; where given, it reads once, few, many or a size class.

>TRBV4-2|-|TRBJ1-2|-
TGTGCCAGCAGCCAAGGGGAGCGGGGAACCTATGGCTACACCTTC
CASSQGERGTYGYTF
>TRBV7-6|TRBD1|TRBJ1-6|-
TGTGCCAGCAGCTTACAAGGGACAGGACTTAATTCACCCCTCCACTTT
CASSLQGTGLNSPLHF
>TRBV7-8|TRBD2|TRBJ2-3|once
TGTGCCAGCAGCTTAGTGGCTAGCGGGGGCCGGACAGATACGCAGTATTTT
CASSLVASGGRTDTQYF
>TRBV11-2|TRBD1|TRBJ1-2|-
TGTGCCAGCAGCCCCTCGACAGGGTCTCGGTATGGCTACACCTTC
CASSPSTGSRYGYTF
>TRBV2|TRBD1|TRBJ1-2|few
TGTGCCAGCATCCCGGAGGACCAGGGGGCGCAAGGCTACACCTTC
CASIPEDQGAQGYTF
>TRBV4-3|TRBD2|TRBJ2-7|-
TGCGCCAGCAGCCAAGAAGGGACTAGGGGCTACGAGCAGTACTTC
CASSQEGTRGYEQYF
>TRBV6-2/TRBV6-3|TRBD1|TRBJ2-7|-
TGTGCCAGCAGTTACTCGATCCGGCGGGGACAGGTAGCAAGATACGAGCAGTACTTC
CASSYSIRRGQVARYEQYF
>TRBV6-5|-|TRBJ2-7|-
TGTGCCAGCAGTTACCGGGGGTGGCAGGGCAACGAGCAGTACTTC
CASSYRGWQGNEQYF
>TRBV4-2|TRBD1|TRBJ1-4|-
TGTGCCAGCAGCCAGCCGGGACAGGGGAGTGAAAAACTGTTTTTT
CASSQPGQGSEKLFF
>TRBV7-2|TRBD1|TRBJ2-2|-
TGTGCCAGCAGCTCAGGCTATCGACAGGGGTCCACCGGGGAGCTGTTTTTT
CASSSGYRQGSTGELFF
>TRBV10-2|-|TRBJ2-1|-
TGCGCCAGCAGTGACGACAGTATAAAGTTCTTC
CASSDDSIKFF
>TRBV5-1|TRBD1|TRBJ2-3|-
TGCGCCAGCAGCCGCGACAGGGGGCGGACAGATACGCAGTATTTT
CASSRDRGRTDTQYF
>TRBV15|-|TRBJ1-1|-
TGTGCCACCAGCAGGCCCGGTGGAGGGGAGACTGAAGCTTTCTTT
CATSRPGGGETEAFF
>TRBV24-1|TRBD2|TRBJ2-1|-
TGTGCCACCAGGGCTAGCGGGACGGGCAATGAGCAGTTCTTC
CATRASGTGNEQFF
>TRBV2|-|TRBJ2-3|-
TGTGCCAGCAGCAAGGACAGTAGCACAGATACGCAGTATTTT
CASSKDSSTDTQYF
>TRBV28|-|TRBJ1-1|-
TGTGCCAGCAGTCCCCATGACATGGCTGAAGCTTTCTTT
CASSPHDMAEAFF
>TRBV28|-|TRBJ2-5|-
TGTGCCAGCAGTTCCGCCGGGAGTGGGAAAGAGACCCAGTACTTC
CASSSAGSGKETQYF
>TRBV24-1|-|TRBJ2-2|-
TGTGCCACCAGTGATCGGCCGGGACAAACCGGGGAGCTGTTTTTT
CATSDRPGQTGELFF
>TRBV10-3|TRBD2|TRBJ2-1|-
TGTGCCATCAGTGACGGGACTAGCGGGCGCTACAATGAGCAGTTCTTC
CAISDGTSGRYNEQFF
>TRBV2|TRBD1|TRBJ1-2|-
TGTGCCAGCAGCCCGACAGGGGAGGTCGGCGGCTACACCTTC
CASSPTGEVGGYTF